Shown below are 28 T cell receptor beta chains from a single sample sequenced in a study of OX40 agonist ivuxolimab in advanced cancers. Only in-frame clones appear in the TCRdb table, and some are missing; sequencing was by immunoSEQ multiplex PCR. The repertoire consists of tens of thousands of clones, with roughly 84% occurring once and the leading ten covering 27%. This specimen was CD4+ or CD8+ T cells sorted from blood, taken in a trial of the OX40 agonist ivuxolimab. Receptor source: an adult with an advanced solid tumor such as melanoma, head and neck, liver or kidney cancer.

The chain has TRBV2 and TRBJ1-1; TRBD1 is a possible D gene (5 bases). Germline CDR1 reads SNHLY; CDR2 reads FYNNEI. V lost 6 bases and J 1 base, leaving 9 bases between the germline ends. The CDR3 runs 13 residues. DNA of the CDR3: TGTGCCAGCAGCTCCACAGGGAACACTGAAGCTTTCTTT. It is translated as CASSSTGNTEAFF.

This chain links TRBV18 with TRBJ2-3, with 8 positions matching TRBD2. The length of the CDR3 is 17 residues. CDR1 is KGHSH and CDR2 is LQKENI in the germline V gene. The V and J ends lost 1 base and 2 bases, in that order; junction bases with no gene match: 8. CDR3 DNA: TGTGCCAGCTCACCACGCTATCAAGCGGGAGACACAGATACGCAGTATTTT. It is translated as CASSPRYQAGDTDTQYF.

The V gene is TRBV29-1, the J gene TRBJ1-1; D gene uncertain. This CDR3 comprises 10 residues. From germline, CDR1 is SQVTM and CDR2 ANQGSEA. The germline V and J ends were trimmed by 6 bases and 1 base, with 3 bases remaining between them. CDR3 protein: CSVKNTEAFF. The DNA of the CDR3 is TGCAGCGTCAAGAACACTGAAGCTTTCTTT.

This clone was observed a single time. The gene calls are TRBV5-4 and TRBJ1-1; D unresolved. The CDR3 length is 15 residues. Germline values: CDR1 SGHNT, CDR2 YYREEE (reference sequence). V was pared by 7 bases and J by 2 bases, with 18 bases between. CDR3 sequence reads: CASERPGQHNTEAFF. As DNA, the CDR3 is TGTGCCAGCGAACGACCGGGCCAACATAACACTGAAGCTTTCTTT.

This clone came up once. The chain carries TRBV2 and TRBJ1-1; D gene uncertain. With 7 bases removed from V and 2 bases from J, the gap between germline ends came to 11 bases. CDR1 and CDR2 from the germline V gene are SNHLY and FYNNEI. The CDR3 loop spans 13 amino acids. For the CDR3, the DNA is TGTGCCAGCAAAATCCAGGTCAACACTGAAGCTTTCTTT. This sequence encodes CASKIQVNTEAFF.

V gene TRBV7-7 combines with J gene TRBJ1-1; D unclear. CDR1 is SSHAT and CDR2 is FNYEAQ in the germline V gene (reference sequence). Trimming stripped 1 base from V and 5 bases from J, with 8 bases between. This CDR3 region has 13 residues. Written as DNA, the CDR3 is TGTGCCAGCAGCTTAGGGGATGGGACTGAAGCTTTCTTT. As protein: CASSLGDGTEAFF.

The J gene is TRBJ1-2, the V gene TRBV9; 9 bases fit TRBD1. The trim removed 0 bases at V and 8 bases at J, leaving 8 bases unmatched. This CDR3 comprises 15 residues. The V gene's germline CDR1 is SGDLS and CDR2 YYNGEE. CDR3 sequence: CASSVVGQGSPGYTF. CDR3 DNA sequence: TGTGCCAGCAGCGTAGTAGGACAGGGGTCTCCGGGCTACACCTTC.

This chain uses TRBV7-2 with TRBJ2-1; D unresolved. The CDR3 extends over 16 amino acids. Germline V gene lookup returns CDR1 SGHTA and CDR2 FQGNSA. The germline V and J ends were trimmed by 5 bases and 4 bases, with 18 bases remaining between them. The CDR3, as DNA: TGTGCCAGCAGCCTTGACTTCGGGTCTACGTACAATGAGCAGTTCTTC. It specifies CASSLDFGSTYNEQFF.

This clone was detected a few times. The chain employs TRBV27 and TRBJ2-2, with TRBD1 identical over 8 bases. The CDR3 loop spans 13 amino acids. CDR1 is MNHEY, CDR2 SMNVEV, per germline (reference sequence). V dropped 6 bases and J dropped 6; count of bases not matched to a gene: 3. Here the CDR3 DNA reads TGTGCCAGCAGACTACAGGGGGCCGGGGAGCTGTTTTTT. Translated, it gives CASRLQGAGELFF.

This chain uses TRBV4-1 with TRBJ1-1; D is perhaps TRBD1 (6 bases). The CDR3 length is 15 residues. Per germline, CDR1 MGHRA and CDR2 YSYEKL. The germline V and J ends were trimmed by 1 base and 5 bases, with 14 bases remaining between them. This CDR3 is CASSQAVQGSTEAFF. The CDR3 DNA reads TGCGCCAGCAGCCAAGCTGTACAGGGAAGTACTGAAGCTTTCTTT.

DNA of the CDR3: TGCGCCAGCAGCGAAGGATGGCCGAACACTGAAGCTTTCTTT. It specifies CASSEGWPNTEAFF. The V gene is TRBV5-1, the J gene TRBJ1-1; D unclear. The CDR3 contains 14 residues. Germline V gene lookup returns CDR1 SGHRS and CDR2 YFSETQ. The ends were cut back, 4 bases at V and 1 base at J, with 11 bases in the middle.

The gene calls are TRBV5-1 and TRBJ1-6; TRBD1 aligns across 10 bases. V lost 1 base to trimming and J lost 8 bases; unmatched junction nucleotides: 3. The CDR3 has 15 amino acids. Germline V gene lookup returns CDR1 SGHRS and CDR2 YFSETQ. CDR3 bases: TGCGCCAGCAGCTTGTTAGGACAGGGGGATTCACCCCTCCACTTT. This translates into CASSLLGQGDSPLHF.

This sequence joins TRBV11-2 and TRBJ1-4; D is possibly TRBD1 (5 bases). Per germline, CDR1 SGHAT and CDR2 FQNNGV. Trimming cost V 3 bases and J 8 bases, with 10 bases left between them. This CDR3 contains 13 residues. DNA of the CDR3: TGTGCCAGCAGCTTTTCAGGGAACGAAAAACTGTTTTTT. It encodes CASSFSGNEKLFF. The full variable domain, with the rest looked up from reference TRBV11-2 and TRBJ1-4, is EAGVAQSPRYKIIEKRQSVAFWCNPISGHATLYWYQQILGQGPKLLIQFQNNGVVDDSQLPKDRFSAERLKGVDSTLKIQPAKLEDSAVYLCASSFSGNEKLFFGSGTQLSVL.

The rearrangement uses TRBV28 and TRBJ2-2; 9 bases align to TRBD1. Germline V CDR1 and CDR2: MDHEN, SYDVKM. V shed 3 bases, J shed 4 bases, and the junction held 0 bases outside the gene matches. The CDR3 loop spans 14 amino acids. The DNA for the CDR3 is TGTGCCAGCAGTTTGACAGGGGGCACCGGGGAGCTGTTTTTT. It specifies CASSLTGGTGELFF.

The chain links TRBV14 to TRBJ1-1; no definite D call. Trimming removed 0 bases at V and 3 bases at J, with 5 bases between. Germline V gene lookup returns CDR1 SGHDN and CDR2 FVKESK. This CDR3 spans 13 amino acids. Here the CDR3 DNA reads TGTGCCAGCAGCCAAGAATGGGACACTGAAGCTTTCTTT. Its translation is CASSQEWDTEAFF. Using reference TRBV14 and TRBJ1-1 for the parts outside the CDR3, the full variable domain is EAGVTQFPSHSVIEKGQTVTLRCDPISGHDNLYWYRRVMGKEIKFLLHFVKESKQDESGMPNNRFLAERTGGTYSTLKVQPAELEDSGVYFCASSQEWDTEAFFGQGTRLTVV.

This clone was found once. The CDR3 loop is CSVSRGTSSYEQYF. Written as DNA, the CDR3 is TGCAGCGTTTCGAGGGGGACTAGCTCCTACGAGCAGTACTTC. The chain employs TRBV29-1 and TRBJ2-7; TRBD2 matches 8 bases. The CDR3 has 14 amino acids. After removal of 5 bases from V and 0 bases from J, the junction contained 6 bases not matched to a gene. The germline V gene encodes CDR1 SQVTM and CDR2 ANQGSEA.

This chain links TRBV10-3 with TRBJ1-1, with 8 bases aligning to TRBD1. CDR3 length: 14 amino acids. Germline values: CDR1 ENHRY, CDR2 SYGVKD. Trimming took 5 bases from V and 4 from J; bases not matched to a gene: 6. The CDR3 DNA sequence: TGTGCCATCAGTTTTCAAACAGGGGGCACTGAAGCTTTCTTT. Translating it yields CAISFQTGGTEAFF.

This clone was observed a handful of times. The chain carries TRBV29-1 and TRBJ2-1; 8 bases align to TRBD1. Germline V lookup: CDR1 SQVTM, CDR2 ANQGSEA. Losses at the gene ends were 4 bases for V and 4 bases for J; bases not matched to a gene: 3. This CDR3 has 13 residues. The CDR3 region is CSVGRDRYNEQFF. The CDR3 nucleotides are TGCAGCGTTGGCCGGGACAGGTACAATGAGCAGTTCTTC.

The J gene is TRBJ2-2, the V gene TRBV6-1; D gene ambiguous. Trimming shortened V by 6 bases and J by 3 bases, and 11 bases separated the two germline ends. CDR3 length: 14 amino acids. Germline V lookup: CDR1 MNHNS, CDR2 SASEGT. The CDR3 here is CASSRMWDTGELFF. DNA of the CDR3: TGTGCCAGCAGCCGGATGTGGGACACCGGGGAGCTGTTTTTT.

This clone came up a few times. The chain carries TRBV27 and TRBJ2-7; D uncertain. The germline CDR1 and CDR2 sequences are MNHEY and SMNVEV (reference sequence). The CDR3 loop spans 12 amino acids. Trimming shortened V by 3 bases and J by 6 bases, and 9 bases separated the two germline ends. The CDR3 nucleotides read TGTGCCAGCAGTTTGGTCCGCGGCGAGCAGTACTTC. Translating it yields CASSLVRGEQYF.

This clone has only a few counts. The chain employs TRBV7-2 and TRBJ1-5, with D uncertain. The V gene lost 1 base and the J gene lost 5 bases, with 3 bases spanning the gap. CDR3 length: 12 residues. Germline V gene lookup returns CDR1 SGHTA and CDR2 FQGNSA. The CDR3 here is CASSLVDQPQHF. CDR3 in DNA: TGTGCCAGCAGCTTAGTGGATCAGCCCCAGCATTTT.

This chain links TRBV7-9 with TRBJ2-7; 9 positions agree with TRBD1. With 1 base clipped from V and 5 bases from J, the junction kept 0 bases outside the gene matches. The CDR3 consists of 13 residues. Germline assignment: CDR1 SEHNR and CDR2 FQNEAQ (reference sequence). The CDR3 nucleotides are TGTGCCAGCAGCTTAGGGACAGGGGACGAGCAGTACTTC. Its translation: CASSLGTGDEQYF. Full variable domain (outside the CDR3, taken from reference TRBV7-9 and TRBJ2-7): DTGVSQNPRHKITKRGQNVTFRCDPISEHNRLYWYRQTLGQGPEFLTYFQNEAQLEKSRLLSDRFSAERPKGSFSTLEIQRTEQGDSAMYLCASSLGTGDEQYFGPGTRLTVT.

The chain has TRBV6-6 and TRBJ1-5; 11 bases are a match to TRBD1. Germline V lookup: CDR1 MNHNY, CDR2 SVGAGI (reference sequence). This CDR3 region has 15 residues. V was pared by 6 bases and J by 4 bases, with 5 bases of the junction left unmatched. CDR3 loop: CASRPGTGGNQPQHF. The CDR3 nucleotides read TGTGCCAGCAGACCCGGGACAGGGGGGAATCAGCCCCAGCATTTT.

The gene calls are TRBV6-1 and TRBJ1-2; D possibly corresponds to TRBD1 (5 bases). Deletions cut 3 bases from V and 4 bases from J, with 15 bases between. Per the germline V gene, CDR1 is MNHNS and CDR2 is SASEGT. This CDR3 is built from 15 residues. The CDR3 loop is CASSEAAGDLYGYTF. The CDR3 region has the DNA TGTGCCAGCAGTGAGGCTGCGGGGGACCTCTATGGCTACACCTTC.

The sample holds one count of this clone. The rearrangement uses TRBV2 and TRBJ2-1; D not resolved. The V end was cut by 5 bases, the J end by 5 bases, with 4 bases between. The CDR3 loop spans 11 amino acids. From germline, CDR1 is SNHLY and CDR2 FYNNEI. Here the CDR3 reads CASSPHNEQFF. The DNA for the CDR3 is TGTGCCAGCAGTCCCCACAATGAGCAGTTCTTC.

The chain joins TRBV11-2 to TRBJ2-7; the D is unclear. CDR3 size: 15 residues. The V gene lost 3 bases and the J gene lost 0 bases, with 12 bases spanning the gap. Per the germline V gene, CDR1 is SGHAT and CDR2 is FQNNGV. CDR3 sequence: CASSLDRLSSYEQYF. Written as DNA, the CDR3 is TGTGCCAGCAGCTTGGATCGTCTTAGCTCCTACGAGCAGTACTTC.

This chain joins TRBV6-6 and TRBJ1-3, with 8 bases identical to TRBD1. V shed 5 bases and J 0 bases; nucleotides not matched to a gene: 6. Per the germline V gene, CDR1 is MNHNY and CDR2 is SVGAGI (reference sequence). CDR3 length: 16 residues. The CDR3 region is CASSRDRGSSGNTIYF. The CDR3 coding sequence is TGTGCCAGCAGTCGCGACAGGGGAAGCTCTGGAAACACCATATATTTT.

V usage is TRBV5-1 and J usage is TRBJ2-5; weak D call: TRBD2 (5 bases). This CDR3 comprises 15 residues. Trimming left V 1 base short and J 4 bases short, with 14 bases between. CDR1 and CDR2 from the germline V gene are SGHRS and YFSETQ. CDR3 in amino acids: CASSLFPGRGETQYF. Here the CDR3 DNA reads TGCGCCAGCAGCTTGTTCCCGGGAAGAGGAGAGACCCAGTACTTC. Variable domain in full (rest from reference TRBV5-1 and TRBJ2-5): KAGVTQTPRYLIKTRGQQVTLSCSPISGHRSVSWYQQTPGQGLQFLFEYFSETQRNKGNFPGRFSGRQFSNSRSEMNVSTLELGDSALYLCASSLFPGRGETQYFGPGTRLLVL.